These 16 T cell receptor beta chains came from one sample sequenced in a study of cytomegalovirus exposure and HLA in healthy donors. The PCR made use of 60 Vbeta and 13 Jbeta primers. The method was immunoSEQ multiplex PCR; TCRdb's version includes in-frame clones alone and lacks a portion of them. This table holds 130,000 or so clones, 60% to 80% found once. The material sequenced was PBMCs. The origin of the receptors is a man in his fifties or sixties in good health and CMV-seronegative.

The chain couples TRBV5-6 to TRBJ2-5; a weak D match, TRBD1 (7 bases). The DNA end is more similar to TRBJ2-7, so the J call may be wrong. CDR3 length: 15 residues. Germline V gives CDR1 SGHDT, CDR2 YYEEEE. This CDR3 reads CASSLAAGGNYEQYF. In nucleotides, the CDR3 is TGTGCCAGCAGCTTGGCGGCAGGGGGGAACTACGAGCAGTACTTC.

CDR3 nucleotide sequence: TGTGCCAGCAGCGAGACAGGGCACCGAAACACCGGGGAGCTGTTTTTT. Translating it yields CASSETGHRNTGELFF. V and J are TRBV9 and TRBJ2-2, with TRBD1 matching 7 bases. J lost 2 bases, V lost 3 bases, and 7 bases had no gene match. Germline V gene lookup returns CDR1 SGDLS and CDR2 YYNGEE. The CDR3 length is 16 residues.

Regarding this clone: At one end, the junction sequence differs from germline, possibly due to a read error. V and J are TRBV2 and TRBJ1-5; no firm D call. The CDR3 extends over 14 amino acids. The germline CDR1 and CDR2 sequences are SNHLY and FYNNEI. As DNA, the CDR3 is TGTGCCAGCAGCGAAGACGGGAGCAATCAGCCCCAGCATTTT. Amino acids: CASSEDGSNQPQHF.

The CDR3 protein is CASRLAGGGHNEQFF. The DNA for the CDR3 is TGTGCCAGCAGACTAGCGGGAGGAGGACACAATGAGCAGTTCTTC. The rearrangement uses TRBV28 and TRBJ2-1, with 12 bases lining up with TRBD2. Germline values: CDR1 MDHEN, CDR2 SYDVKM. The CDR3 is made up of 15 amino acids. The V segment lost 6 bases and the J segment 5 bases; nucleotides outside the gene matches: 5.

CDR3 DNA: TGTGCCAGCAGTTTTCCCGACAGGGCCGTCGGTTATCAGGGAAACACCATATATTTT. Protein: CASSFPDRAVGYQGNTIYF. The chain carries TRBV28 and TRBJ1-3, with 7 bases identical to TRBD1. V lost 3 bases and J lost 4; bases outside the gene matches: 18. CDR3 length: 19 amino acids. The germline V gene has CDR1 MDHEN and CDR2 SYDVKM.

This chain connects TRBV5-1 to TRBJ2-1; D uncertain. Germline V gene data show CDR1 as SGHRS and CDR2 as YFSETQ. CDR3 length equals 16 residues. V lost 4 bases and J lost 4, with 18 bases in between. CDR3 in amino acids: CASSPTDSPPYNEQFF. In DNA form, the CDR3 reads TGCGCCAGCAGCCCGACTGATAGCCCACCTTACAATGAGCAGTTCTTC.

This clone came up many times. The rearrangement uses TRBV6-1 and TRBJ1-1; 9 bases line up with TRBD1. CDR1 MNHNS and CDR2 SASEGT come from the germline V gene. The CDR3 is 13 amino acids. The V and J ends lost 8 bases and 1 base, in that order; junction bases with no gene match: 2. The chain's CDR3 is CASGQGTNTEAFF. As DNA, the CDR3 is TGTGCCAGCGGACAGGGGACGAACACTGAAGCTTTCTTT.

V gene TRBV6-1 combines with J gene TRBJ1-2; 9 bases line up with TRBD1. The CDR3 loop spans 14 amino acids. The germline V gene encodes CDR1 MNHNS and CDR2 SASEGT. V was clipped by 4 bases and J by 2 bases; unmatched bases: 2. CDR3 sequence: CASSAGQGNYGYTF. The DNA of the CDR3 is TGTGCCAGCAGTGCCGGACAGGGGAACTATGGCTACACCTTC.

The chain combines TRBV5-4 with TRBJ2-7, with a weak D call TRBD2 (5 bases). This CDR3 has 15 amino acids. Germline V gives CDR1 SGHNT, CDR2 YYREEE (reference sequence). Deletions cut 0 bases from V and 2 bases from J, with 12 bases between. The CDR3 spells CASSLGGSGAYEQYF. The CDR3 DNA sequence: TGTGCCAGCAGCTTGGGTGGGAGTGGGGCCTACGAGCAGTACTTC.

The chain uses TRBV5-1 and TRBJ2-3; D may be TRBD1 (5 bases). The CDR3 length is 13 residues. CDR1 is SGHRS and CDR2 is YFSETQ in the germline V gene. Trimming left V 3 bases short and J 8 bases short, with 13 bases between. CDR3 bases: TGCGCCAGCAGCTACGACAGCACCTTTACGCAGTATTTT. Protein sequence: CASSYDSTFTQYF.

CDR3 sequence reads: CASSVDSGAYNEQFF. The CDR3 DNA reads as TGTGCCAGCAGCGTAGACAGCGGAGCCTACAATGAGCAGTTCTTC. The chain joins TRBV9 to TRBJ2-1; the D gene is possibly TRBD2 (5 bases). The CDR3 runs 15 residues. Germline loops: CDR1 SGDLS, CDR2 YYNGEE. Trimming pared 0 bases from V and 2 bases from J, leaving 9 bases between.

This clone was seen more than once but under ten times. The CDR3 sequence is CASSSRKGADGELFF. The DNA of the CDR3 is TGTGCCAGCAGCTCTCGGAAGGGGGCGGACGGGGAGCTGTTTTTT. This chain uses TRBV11-2 with TRBJ2-2, with 7 bases identical to TRBD1. The CDR3 consists of 15 residues. Germline values: CDR1 SGHAT, CDR2 FQNNGV. V lost 4 bases to trimming and J lost 7 bases; unmatched junction nucleotides: 9.

In DNA form, the CDR3 reads TGTGCCAGCAGCACCCCGGGGACTGATTCTTCCGAGCAGTACTTC. Amino acids: CASSTPGTDSSEQYF. The chain uses TRBV28 and TRBJ2-7; maybe TRBD2 (6 bases). Germline V gene lookup returns CDR1 MDHEN and CDR2 SYDVKM. The CDR3 length is 15 residues. The V and J ends lost 6 bases and 6 bases respectively, with 21 bases between them.

Regarding this clone: One end of the junction does not line up with germline, which may come from a read error. The chain is built from TRBV5-1 and TRBJ2-1, with 10 bases aligning to TRBD1. This CDR3 comprises 18 residues. Germline CDR1 reads SGHRS; CDR2 reads YFSETQ. The CDR3 loop is CASSLRPRQGANYNEQLF. The CDR3 DNA reads as TGCGCCAGCAGCTTGCGCCCTAGACAGGGGGCGAACTACAATGAGCAGCTCTTC. The variable domain in full, completed from reference TRBV5-1 and TRBJ2-1, reads KAGVTQTPRYLIKTRGQQVTLSCSPISGHRSVSWYQQTPGQGLQFLFEYFSETQRNKGNFPGRFSGRQFSNSRSEMNVSTLELGDSALYLCASSLRPRQGANYNEQLFGPGTRLTVL.

CDR3 protein: CASSPLGSSFETQYF. The CDR3 bases are TGTGCCAGCAGTCCTCTCGGGTCTTCGTTTGAGACCCAGTACTTC. The chain carries TRBV9 and TRBJ2-5, with unresolved D. The CDR3 spans 15 residues. Germline CDR1 reads SGDLS; CDR2 reads YYNGEE. V was cut by 5 bases and J by 5 bases, with 19 bases left in between.

The chain joins TRBV9 to TRBJ1-5; D remains unclear. Trimming removed 6 bases from V and 0 bases from J, with 10 bases in between. The CDR3 length is 14 residues. CDR1 is SGDLS and CDR2 is YYNGEE in the germline V gene. DNA of the CDR3: TGTGCCAGCACCCCCTACCGTAGCAATCAGCCCCAGCATTTT. This encodes CASTPYRSNQPQHF.